This T cell receptor beta chain emerged from a study of regulatory T cells in long-lasting Graves disease. The time point denotes: persistent/refractory GD, antithyroid drugs over 5 years with positive TRAb. PBMCs provided the RNA from which the TCR library was made. Between the trimmed V and J ends, which lost 2 bases and 3 bases, there was a span of 10 bases. This CDR3 has 14 amino acids. CDR1 and CDR2 from the germline V gene are MDHEN and SYDVKM. Assembly of TCR beta libraries relied on iRepertoire HTBI primers together with Arm-PCR of CDR3 regions. TCRdb re-called the multiplex PCR reads through MiXCR, storing one row per CDR3 protein. The sample includes approximately 690,000 distinct CDR3 sequences, about 30% seen only once; the top ten take about 40%. Turning to this clonotype: The antigen is not known.

General study points: Persistent Graves' cases showed lower TCR diversity than newly diagnosed cases.

The clonotype originates from a female donor with Graves disease. The sample was peripheral blood mononuclear cells (PBMCs), taken when the disease was refractory, from a patient treated with antithyroid drugs. The rearrangement uses TRBV28 and TRBJ1-1, with D uncertain. CDR3 DNA sequence: TGTGCCAGCAGTTTAAGACGGGATCACACTGAAGCTTTCTTT. Protein product: CASSLRRDHTEAFF.